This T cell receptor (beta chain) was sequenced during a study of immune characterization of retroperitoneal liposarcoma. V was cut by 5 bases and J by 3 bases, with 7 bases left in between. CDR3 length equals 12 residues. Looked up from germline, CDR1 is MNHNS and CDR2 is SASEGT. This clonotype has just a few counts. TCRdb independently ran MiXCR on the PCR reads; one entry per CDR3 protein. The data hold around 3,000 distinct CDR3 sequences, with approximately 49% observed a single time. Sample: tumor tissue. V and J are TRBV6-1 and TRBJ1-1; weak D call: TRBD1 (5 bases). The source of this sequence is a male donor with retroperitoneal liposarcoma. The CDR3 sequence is CASSSRDTEAFF. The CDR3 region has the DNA TGTGCCAGCAGTTCCAGGGACACTGAAGCTTTCTTT.